A selection of T cell receptor beta chains follows, all from one sample in a study of cytomegalovirus exposure and HLA in healthy donors. Sequencing used immunoSEQ multiplex PCR; TCRdb keeps in-frame clones, though not all of them. In the table there are approximately 110,000 clones, roughly 70% of which are singletons. The sequenced sample was PBMCs. The receptors were gathered from a man in his forties in good health and CMV-seronegative. Each CDR3 is given with its conserved first and last residue. The D gene is left open where the match is weak. Clone size, where shown, is once, few, many, or a class for clones that have expanded.

d_gene	v_gene	abundance	j_gene	CDR3aa	CDR3nt
TRBD2	TRBV5-4	-	TRBJ2-7	CASSLKSWSSGKPYEQYF	TGTGCCAGCAGCTTAAAGTCTTGGTCTAGCGGGAAACCCTACGAGCAGTACTTC
-	TRBV15	-	TRBJ1-5	CATSRDGAGGTQHF	TGTGCCACCAGCAGAGATGGTGCCGGAGGGACCCAGCATTTT
-	TRBV6-5	-	TRBJ1-3	CASSPQSAGNTIYF	TGTGCCAGCAGTCCCCAAAGCGCTGGAAACACCATATATTTT
-	TRBV27	-	TRBJ1-3	CASSLRGSSGNTIYF	TGTGCCAGCAGTTTAAGGGGGAGCTCTGGAAACACCATATATTTT
-	TRBV4-1	-	TRBJ2-7	CASSLQPGSYEQYF	TGCGCCAGCAGCCTTCAGCCAGGCTCCTACGAGCAGTACTTC
TRBD1	TRBV2	-	TRBJ2-7	CAIRTGRDEQYF	TGTGCCATCAGGACAGGACGCGACGAGCAGTACTTC
TRBD1	TRBV5-1	-	TRBJ2-2	CASSFAGTGVVTSNGELFF	TGCGCCAGCAGCTTTGCCGGGACAGGGGTCGTGACTAGTAACGGGGAGCTGTTTTTT
TRBD2	TRBV5-8	-	TRBJ2-3	CASSQGLAGSGTDTQYF	TGTGCCAGCAGCCAAGGACTAGCGGGATCTGGGACAGATACGCAGTATTTT
TRBD1	TRBV4-1	once	TRBJ2-7	CASSLTTGHEQYF	TGCGCCAGCAGCTTGACGACAGGGCACGAGCAGTACTTC
-	TRBV4-3	few	TRBJ2-1	CASSVISGGIRNEQFF	TGCGCCAGCAGTGTGATTAGCGGCGGAATCAGGAATGAGCAGTTCTTC
-	TRBV5-6	-	TRBJ2-7	CASSLGPGDYEQYF	TGTGCCAGCAGCTTGGGACCCGGGGACTACGAGCAGTACTTC
-	TRBV28	-	TRBJ2-7	CASSYGDYEQYF	TGTGCCAGCAGTTACGGGGACTACGAGCAGTACTTC
-	TRBV28	-	TRBJ1-1	CASSPGVGGTEAFF	TGTGCCAGCAGTCCGGGGGTGGGGGGAACTGAAGCTTTCTTT
TRBD1	TRBV5-1	few	TRBJ2-7	CASSFSTGTGNYEQYF	TGCGCCAGCAGCTTTTCAACCGGGACAGGGAACTACGAGCAGTACTTC
-	TRBV11-2	-	TRBJ2-7	CASSLESSYEQYF	TGTGCCAGCAGCTTGGAGAGCTCCTACGAGCAGTACTTC
-	TRBV5-1	-	TRBJ2-5	CASRLQETQYF	TGCGCCAGCAGGTTACAAGAGACCCAGTACTTC
-	TRBV27	-	TRBJ2-6	CASGTGKISGANVLTF	TGTGCCAGCGGTACAGGGAAAATCTCTGGGGCCAACGTCCTGACTTTC
-	TRBV2	once	TRBJ2-2	CASSEPGWSTGELFF	TGTGCCAGCAGTGAACCCGGGTGGTCCACCGGGGAGCTGTTTTTT
-	TRBV7-2	-	TRBJ2-2	CASSSRGTGELFF	TGTGCCAGCAGCTCCAGGGGCACCGGGGAGCTGTTTTTT
TRBD1	TRBV7-9	few	TRBJ1-2	CASSSQGFDGYTF	TGTGCCAGCAGCTCACAGGGGTTTGATGGCTACACCTTC
TRBD1	TRBV4-1	-	TRBJ1-2	CASSQDPNWTGELLNGYTF	TGCGCCAGCAGCCAAGATCCAAATTGGACAGGGGAACTTTTGAATGGCTACACCTTC
TRBD2	TRBV7-2	-	TRBJ2-1	CASSGTSDEQFF	TGTGCCAGCAGCGGGACTAGCGATGAGCAGTTCTTC
-	TRBV2	-	TRBJ2-1	CASSEMGGSYNEQFF	TGTGCCAGCAGTGAAATGGGGGGCTCCTACAATGAGCAGTTCTTC
TRBD1	TRBV4-1	-	TRBJ2-5	CASSQGGGDRGRETQYF	TGCGCCAGCAGCCAAGGAGGGGGGGACAGGGGGCGGGAGACCCAGTACTTC
-	TRBV19	-	TRBJ1-1	CASSPFMNTEAFF	TGTGCCAGTAGTCCGTTTATGAACACTGAAGCTTTCTTT
TRBD1	TRBV27	-	TRBJ1-2	CASSPGTGPSYGYTF	TGTGCCAGCAGTCCGGGGACAGGGCCATCCTATGGCTACACCTTC
TRBD1	TRBV28	few	TRBJ1-2	CASTPSGTAYGYTF	TGTGCCAGCACCCCGTCCGGGACAGCCTATGGCTACACCTTC
-	TRBV5-5	-	TRBJ1-2	CASSGLTANYGYTF	TGTGCCAGCAGCGGTCTCACAGCTAACTATGGCTACACCTTC
TRBD1	TRBV14	-	TRBJ1-6	CASSHGQGHSPLHF	TGTGCCAGCAGCCACGGACAGGGACATTCACCCCTCCACTTT
TRBD1	TRBV7-8	-	TRBJ2-7	CASSGGTGDEQYF	TGTGCCAGCAGCGGAGGGACAGGGGACGAGCAGTACTTC
-	TRBV4-3	-	TRBJ1-1	CASSQYPGSRGMNTEAFF	TGCGCCAGCAGCCAATACCCCGGATCGAGAGGGATGAACACTGAAGCTTTCTTT
-	TRBV7-9	-	TRBJ1-1	CASSLGHEAFF	TGTGCCAGCAGCTTAGGACATGAAGCTTTCTTT
-	TRBV19	-	TRBJ2-7	CASSIADPYEQYF	TGTGCCAGTAGTATAGCAGATCCTTACGAGCAGTACTTC
TRBD1	TRBV4-1	-	TRBJ2-7	CASSHGTGAYEQYF	TGCGCCAGCAGCCACGGGACAGGGGCCTACGAGCAGTACTTC
TRBD2	TRBV7-8	-	TRBJ2-7	CASSPSQGGTSGYEQYF	TGTGCCAGCAGCCCCTCCCAGGGTGGGACTAGCGGCTACGAGCAGTACTTC
TRBD1	TRBV5-4	few	TRBJ2-4	CASSLGVGTGGRKNIQYF	TGTGCCAGCAGCTTGGGCGTAGGGACAGGGGGCCGAAAAAACATTCAGTACTTC
-	TRBV5-1	-	TRBJ2-7	CASSSTTSYEQYF	TGCGCCAGCAGCTCGACTACCTCCTACGAGCAGTACTTC
-	TRBV30	-	TRBJ1-2	CAWTTPGAFYGYTF	TGTGCCTGGACTACCCCAGGGGCCTTCTATGGCTACACCTTC
-	TRBV4-3	-	TRBJ2-7	CASSQEPGSYEQYF	TGCGCCAGCAGCCAAGAACCAGGCTCCTACGAGCAGTACTTC
-	TRBV6-5	-	TRBJ2-7	CASYTTTYEQYF	TGTGCCAGCTATACTACCACCTACGAGCAGTACTTC
-	TRBV18	few	TRBJ1-1	CASGAGQTVGEAFF	TGTGCCAGCGGGGCCGGGCAGACGGTCGGAGAAGCTTTCTTT
TRBD1	TRBV10-3	few	TRBJ1-1	CAISVGQGGKNTEAFF	TGTGCCATCAGTGTTGGACAGGGGGGAAAGAACACTGAAGCTTTCTTT
TRBD1	TRBV7-2	-	TRBJ2-7	CASSYLIGTVDYEQYF	TGTGCCAGCAGTTACTTAATTGGGACAGTCGACTACGAGCAGTACTTC
TRBD1	TRBV4-1	few	TRBJ1-6	CASSQAGQGFVSPLHF	TGCGCCAGCAGCCAAGCAGGACAGGGTTTCGTTTCACCCCTCCACTTT
-	TRBV19	-	TRBJ2-1	CASSIGAGAGSHEQFF	TGTGCCAGTAGTATAGGGGCGGGGGCAGGTTCCCATGAGCAGTTCTTC
-	TRBV4-2	once	TRBJ2-4	CASSQDAGTRGNIQYF	TGTGCCAGCAGCCAAGACGCGGGGACGCGGGGTAACATTCAGTACTTC
-	TRBV7-3	once	TRBJ2-3	CASSLEESTSTDTQYF	TGTGCCAGCAGCTTAGAGGAGAGTACTAGCACAGATACGCAGTATTTT
-	TRBV9	-	TRBJ1-2	CASSPTPPVSYGYTF	TGTGCCAGCTCCCCCACCCCCCCAGTGTCCTATGGCTACACCTTC